This is a list of T cell receptor beta chains from one sample in a study of T cell responses to AZD1222 COVID-19 vaccine. Profiled with immunoSEQ multiplex PCR; TCRdb holds only in-frame clones, not every one. The repertoire holds approximately 170,000 clones, with under 95% as singletons. The sequencing used peripheral blood, collected 28 days after the second AZD1222 dose. These receptors originate from an adult who received the AZD1222 COVID-19 vaccine. Each CDR3 is given with its conserved first and last residue. A D gene is named only where the DNA matches it firmly. Not every row has a clone size; where given, it reads once, few, many or a size class.

j_call v_call d_call clone_size cdr3_nt cdr3_aa
TRBJ2-3 TRBV27 TRBD1 . TGTGCCAGCAGTGGGACAGACTCGACAGATACGCAGTATTTT CASSGTDSTDTQYF
TRBJ1-1 TRBV14 TRBD1 . TGTGCCAGCAGCCAACTTACTACAGGGGTATTCTTT CASSQLTTGVFF
TRBJ2-3 TRBV21-1 . . TGTGCCAGCAGCACCCTACGGACAGTGACCGCTTCAGATACGCAGTATTTT CASSTLRTVTASDTQYF
TRBJ2-3 TRBV5-6 . . TGTGCCAGCAGCTTGGGTGGCACCCTCACAGATACGCAGTATTTT CASSLGGTLTDTQYF
TRBJ1-1 TRBV19 . . TGTGCCAGTGTAAATAGGGTAATGAACACTGAAGCTTTCTTT CASVNRVMNTEAFF
TRBJ2-7 TRBV10-3 . . TGTGCCATCAGTGATTTTAATACCTCCTACGAGCAGTACTTC CAISDFNTSYEQYF
TRBJ2-1 TRBV7-8 . . TGTGCCAGCAGCCAAGGCGGGGCGCTTTCGAGCTCCTACAATGAGCAGTTCTTC CASSQGGALSSSYNEQFF
TRBJ1-2 TRBV10-2 . . TGCGCCAGCAGTGAGTCGAAACAGTATGGCTACACCTTC CASSESKQYGYTF
TRBJ2-7 TRBV7-6 . . TGTGCCAGCAGCAACCCATGGACGGGGTCTAGCTCCTACGAGCAGTACTTC CASSNPWTGSSSYEQYF
TRBJ1-2 TRBV6-5 . once TGTGCCAGCAGCGCTCAAAGGGGGTCGTCTGGCTACACCTTC CASSAQRGSSGYTF
TRBJ1-1 TRBV5-8 . . TGTGCCAGCAGCTTTATGAGGGGCGGCAGGACTGAAGCTTTCTTT CASSFMRGGRTEAFF
TRBJ1-2 TRBV27 . . TGTGCCAGCAGTCCTCAATATACAGGTGCCGGCTACACCTTC CASSPQYTGAGYTF
TRBJ1-2 TRBV4-2 TRBD1 . TGTGCCAGCAGCCAAGACCCACAGGGGGCGACATCTGGCTACACCTTC CASSQDPQGATSGYTF
TRBJ2-5 TRBV9 TRBD2 . TGTGCCAGCAGCGTAGTGGGGAGGGCAGGGGAGACCCAGTACTTC CASSVVGRAGETQYF
TRBJ1-4 TRBV5-1 . . TGCGCCAGCAGCTTGGTCAGCGGCTTCGGTGAAAAACTGTTTTTT CASSLVSGFGEKLFF
TRBJ1-1 TRBV5-1 . . TGCGCCAGCAGCTTGGGACAGCCCACTGAAGCTTTCTTT CASSLGQPTEAFF
TRBJ1-5 TRBV9 TRBD1 . TGTGCCAGCAGCGTAGCAGGGGGAATCAATCAGCCCCAGCATTTT CASSVAGGINQPQHF
TRBJ2-7 TRBV6-5 . . TGTGCCAGCAGTTACGGGGGGGCGTGGGAGCAGTACTTC CASSYGGAWEQYF
TRBJ1-2 TRBV14 . . TGTGCCAGCAGCCGCCAGAGTACAAGTGGCTACACCTTC CASSRQSTSGYTF
TRBJ1-4 TRBV30 . . TGTGCCTGGAGGGACCGAGAGCGGCTTGGAAAACTGTTTTTT CAWRDRERLGKLFF
TRBJ2-1 TRBV12-5 TRBD2 . TGTGCTAGTGGTTTAGCGGGGGGGCCCTATGAGCAGTTCTTC CASGLAGGPYEQFF
TRBJ2-3 TRBV19 TRBD2 . TGTGCCAGTAGTATACGGCCCGCTAGCGGGGGGGCCTTAGATACGCAGTATTTT CASSIRPASGGALDTQYF
TRBJ1-6 TRBV29-1 . . TGCAGCGCTAGGACCGGGAGCTCCTATAATTCACCCCTCCACTTT CSARTGSSYNSPLHF
TRBJ1-5 TRBV5-1 . few TGCGCCAGCGGCAGGGTTGGCGCTCAGCCCCAGCATTTT CASGRVGAQPQHF
TRBJ1-5 TRBV10-3 TRBD1 . TGTGCCATCAGTGAGTCGAAGGGGGCAACGGATAGCAATCAGCCCCAGCATTTT CAISESKGATDSNQPQHF
TRBJ2-2 TRBV30 TRBD1 few TGTGCCGGCCTCCTTGGACAGGCGAACACCGGGGAGCTGTTTTTT CAGLLGQANTGELFF
TRBJ2-3 TRBV7-9 TRBD1 . TGTGCCAGCAGCTTGGGACAGGGGGTCGCAGATACGCAGTATTTT CASSLGQGVADTQYF
TRBJ1-1 TRBV6-6 . . TGTGCCAGCAGTTATGGGGGAGGAAACACTGAAGCTTTCTTT CASSYGGGNTEAFF
TRBJ2-2 TRBV6-2/TRBV6-3 TRBD1 . TGTGCCAGCAGTTACTCCCCCAGGGAAGGGGGCATAGGGGAGCTGTTTTTT CASSYSPREGGIGELFF
TRBJ1-2 TRBV5-4 TRBD1 . TGTGCCAGCAGCTTGGGCGACAGGGATTATGGCTACACCTTC CASSLGDRDYGYTF
TRBJ1-1 TRBV6-5 . . TGTGCCAGCAGTTACTCGGTGGGGGGCCTGGACACTGAAGCTTTCTTT CASSYSVGGLDTEAFF
TRBJ2-6 TRBV27 . . TGTGCCAGCAGAAACACCAAACGCTCCGGGGCCAACGTCCTGACTTTC CASRNTKRSGANVLTF
TRBJ1-1 TRBV4-2 . . TGTGCCAGCAGCCAAGATGACGAGACTCTAAGAGGCACTGAAGCTTTCTTT CASSQDDETLRGTEAFF
TRBJ2-5 TRBV6-6 TRBD2 once TGTGCCAGCAGTAAACCGGGGGGACAAGAGACCCAGTACTTC CASSKPGGQETQYF
TRBJ1-5 TRBV7-9 . . TGTGCCAGCAGCATCCGGGACAGCAATCAGCCCCAGCATTTT CASSIRDSNQPQHF
TRBJ1-4 TRBV13 . . TGTGCCAGCAGCGAGGGGGCAACTAATGAAAAACTGTTTTTT CASSEGATNEKLFF
TRBJ2-1 TRBV6-4 . . TGTGCCAGCAGCGAAGAGGGGGGCCACTACAATGAGCAGTTCTTC CASSEEGGHYNEQFF
TRBJ1-2 TRBV19 . . TGTGCCAGTACTTCAAATTATGGCTACACCTTC CASTSNYGYTF
TRBJ1-1 TRBV5-6 . . TGTGCCAGCAGCTTGAACACTGAAGCTTTCTTT CASSLNTEAFF
TRBJ2-3 TRBV25-1 . . TGTGCCAGCAGTGCTACAGATACGCAGTATTTT CASSATDTQYF
TRBJ2-6 TRBV5-6 TRBD1 . TGTGCCAGCAGCTTGTGGGGACAGGCGTTGGGGGCCAACGTCCTGACTTTC CASSLWGQALGANVLTF
TRBJ1-1 TRBV30 . once TGTGCCTGGAGCGTGCACAGGGAAACTGAAGCTTTCTTT CAWSVHRETEAFF
TRBJ1-1 TRBV6-4 . . TGTGCCAGCAGTTTCGACACGAACACTGAAGCTTTCTTT CASSFDTNTEAFF
TRBJ2-5 TRBV30 TRBD2 once TGTGCCTGGAGTGCTGGGACTAGCGGGGGGGCCACCCAGTACTTC CAWSAGTSGGATQYF
TRBJ1-1 TRBV6-4 . . TGTGCCAGCAGGCTGGACGGGCCGGGCACTGAAGCTTTCTTT CASRLDGPGTEAFF
TRBJ2-5 TRBV6-5 TRBD2 . TGTGCCAGCAGAAAAGCGGGGGAAGAGACCCAGTACTTC CASRKAGEETQYF
TRBJ1-1 TRBV5-1 . . TGCGCCAGCAGCTTGGGCTACAGTCTGAACACTGAAGCTTTCTTT CASSLGYSLNTEAFF
TRBJ1-5 TRBV4-2 . . TGTGCCAGCAGCCAGGGGGAGCTTAGCAATCAGCCCCAGCATTTT CASSQGELSNQPQHF
TRBJ2-7 TRBV18 TRBD1 . TGTGCCAGCTCACCTCGCGGACAGGGCTACGAGCAGTACTTC CASSPRGQGYEQYF
TRBJ1-2 TRBV7-2 . . TGTGCCAGCAGCTTAGCGGACGGGGCAGCATATGGCTACACCTTC CASSLADGAAYGYTF
TRBJ2-2 TRBV30 . once TGTGCCTGGAGTGTACTGGAGCCAGGGGTGGGGGAGCTGTTTTTT CAWSVLEPGVGELFF
TRBJ1-1 TRBV5-4 TRBD1 . TGTGCCAGCAGCTCCAGGACAGGGCCGACTGAAGCTTTCTTT CASSSRTGPTEAFF
TRBJ2-7 TRBV7-9 . . TGTGCCAGCAGCTCGTCAGGGTTTTACGAGCAGTACTTC CASSSSGFYEQYF
TRBJ1-1 TRBV30 TRBD1 few TGTGCCTGGGACAGGGCTTTTGGCACTGAAGCTTTCTTT CAWDRAFGTEAFF